This entry lists 26 T cell receptor beta chains sequenced from one sample in a study of vaccination effects on CD4 cells after COVID-19. Clones were sequenced by immunoSEQ multiplex PCR, and TCRdb holds only the in-frame ones, with some missing. The table has around 23,000 clones, 75% to 85% seen once. No antigens are known for them. Prior to sequencing, the ViraFEST assay stimulated PBMC with viral peptide pools, which expanded the antigen-specific CD4+ T cells. Following culture for around 10 days, CD4+ T cells were isolated. The person acquired a PCR-confirmed SARS-CoV-2 infection between March and December 2020. The material was CD4+ T cells from PBMCs cultured with a peptide pool, obtained before COVID-19 vaccination. Receptors were obtained from a human donor who had a prior SARS-CoV-2 infection.

The chain links TRBV5-1 to TRBJ1-2, with TRBD1 as a possible D gene (5 bases). Germline loops: CDR1 SGHRS, CDR2 YFSETQ. This CDR3 region has 15 residues. V was cut by 0 bases and J by 4 bases, with 13 bases left in between. CDR3 sequence reads: CASSLGDPRGYGYTF. The CDR3 coding sequence is TGCGCCAGCAGCTTGGGGGACCCCCGGGGCTATGGCTACACCTTC.

This clone has a handful of counts. V gene TRBV5-1 combines with J gene TRBJ1-2; D gene uncertain. V lost 0 bases and J lost 4, with 13 bases in between. There are 15 residues in the CDR3. Germline lookup yields CDR1 SGHRS and CDR2 YFSETQ. CDR3 sequence: CASSLVLADIYGYTF. The CDR3 DNA reads as TGCGCCAGCAGCTTGGTACTCGCGGATATCTATGGCTACACCTTC. Using reference TRBV5-1 and TRBJ1-2 for the parts outside the CDR3, the full variable domain is KAGVTQTPRYLIKTRGQQVTLSCSPISGHRSVSWYQQTPGQGLQFLFEYFSETQRNKGNFPGRFSGRQFSNSRSEMNVSTLELGDSALYLCASSLVLADIYGYTFGSGTRLTVV.

V usage is TRBV9 and J usage is TRBJ2-4; no clear D gene. V shed 1 base and J shed 9 bases, with 11 bases lying between them. This CDR3 comprises 13 residues. Germline CDR1 is SGDLS and CDR2 is YYNGEE. The CDR3 sequence is CASSVQDGSIQYF. CDR3 sequence (DNA): TGTGCCAGCAGCGTACAGGACGGAAGCATTCAGTACTTC.

V usage is TRBV9 and J usage is TRBJ2-5; possibly TRBD2 for D (6 bases). Trimming cost V 3 bases and J 0 bases, with 12 bases left between them. The CDR3 is made up of 15 amino acids. Germline V gene data show CDR1 as SGDLS and CDR2 as YYNGEE. The CDR3 nucleotides are TGTGCCAGCAGCGCTGGGAGCGGGTACCAAGAGACCCAGTACTTC. Translating gives CASSAGSGYQETQYF.

The rearrangement links TRBV2 to TRBJ2-6; 12 nucleotides match TRBD1. The CDR3 loop spans 18 amino acids. Per germline, CDR1 SNHLY and CDR2 FYNNEI. The ends lost 6 bases at V and 2 bases at J; junction bases unmatched: 8. CDR3 protein: CASRTLRDRGPGANVLTF. CDR3 nucleotide sequence: TGTGCCAGCAGGACTCTACGGGACAGGGGGCCTGGGGCCAACGTCCTGACTTTC. Full variable domain (missing parts from reference TRBV2 and TRBJ2-6): EPEVTQTPSHQVTQMGQEVILRCVPISNHLYFYWYRQILGQKVEFLVSFYNNEISEKSEIFDDQFSVERPDGSNFTLKIRSTKLEDSAMYFCASRTLRDRGPGANVLTFGAGSRLTVL.

The chain recombines TRBV7-9 with TRBJ1-1; weak D call: TRBD1 (6 bases). The CDR3 length is 13 residues. Germline loops: CDR1 SEHNR, CDR2 FQNEAQ (reference sequence). Trimming removed 3 bases from V and 7 bases from J, with 12 bases in between. Here the CDR3 reads CASSFQQGSEAFF. CDR3 in DNA: TGTGCCAGCAGCTTTCAACAGGGTAGTGAAGCTTTCTTT.

The rearrangement links TRBV5-1 to TRBJ1-1, with 10 positions matching TRBD1. V shed 4 bases and J 5 bases; nucleotides not matched to a gene: 5. The CDR3 consists of 14 residues. Per germline, CDR1 SGHRS and CDR2 YFSETQ. CDR3: CASSQTGGRTEAFF. The DNA for the CDR3 is TGCGCCAGCAGCCAGACAGGGGGCCGAACTGAAGCTTTCTTT.

The CDR3 loop is CASSFTQSGNEQFF. CDR3 nucleotides: TGTGCCAGCAGTTTTACCCAATCCGGCAATGAGCAGTTCTTC. The chain is built from TRBV28 and TRBJ2-1; the D is unclear. There are 14 residues in the CDR3. The V end was cut by 3 bases, the J end by 6 bases, with 12 bases between. CDR1 and CDR2 from the germline V gene are MDHEN and SYDVKM.

The chain uses TRBV5-6 and TRBJ2-1, with TRBD2 identical over 12 bases. V trimming: 6 bases; J trimming: 9 bases; junction bases outside the gene matches: 10. Germline values: CDR1 SGHDT, CDR2 YYEEEE. CDR3 size: 15 residues. The DNA for the CDR3 is TGTGCCAGCACCAGGACTAGCGGGGCTGTAGGTGAGCAGTTCTTC. Translating it yields CASTRTSGAVGEQFF.

This chain connects TRBV15 to TRBJ2-1, with TRBD2 matching over 12 bases. The J segment lost 5 bases and the V segment lost 1 base, leaving 6 bases of the junction unmatched. This CDR3 is 17 amino acids long. CDR1 is LNHNV, CDR2 YYDKDF, per germline (reference sequence). The CDR3 sequence: CATSRGNGLAGHNEQFF. CDR3 bases: TGTGCCACCAGCAGAGGGAATGGACTAGCGGGACACAATGAGCAGTTCTTC.

The V gene is TRBV29-1, the J gene TRBJ2-3; D remains ambiguous. The CDR3 is 12 amino acids. The germline V gene has CDR1 SQVTM and CDR2 ANQGSEA. V was shortened by 2 bases and J by 3 bases, with 6 bases between the two germline ends. CDR3 sequence (DNA): TGCAGCGTTGAAAGTCAAACAGATACGCAGTATTTT. It codes for CSVESQTDTQYF.

The J gene is TRBJ2-7, the V gene TRBV4-3, with 10 bases aligning to TRBD1. With V trimmed by 3 bases and J by 4 bases, 6 bases remained unmatched. From germline, CDR1 is LGHNA and CDR2 YSLEER. This CDR3 has 15 residues. The CDR3 bases are TGCGCCAGCAGCCACGCCGGGACAGGGGCGTACGAGCAGTACTTC. Protein: CASSHAGTGAYEQYF.

This chain connects TRBV19 to TRBJ2-7, with 7 bases that match TRBD2. The trim removed 3 bases at V and 1 base at J, leaving 6 bases unmatched. CDR3 length equals 15 residues. CDR1 and CDR2 (germline): LNHDA, SQIVND (reference sequence). DNA of the CDR3: TGTGCCAGTAGTATGTCCGGGGGGATATCCTACGAGCAGTACTTC. Translating it yields CASSMSGGISYEQYF.

In its sample, this clone was seen a few times. The genes are TRBV2 and TRBJ2-1; 9 nucleotides match TRBD1. The CDR3 contains 16 residues. Germline trimming cut 2 bases from V and 0 bases from J; bases unmatched to any gene: 2. Per germline, CDR1 SNHLY and CDR2 FYNNEI. The CDR3 DNA reads TGTGCCAGCAGTGAACGGGGACAGGGCTCCTACAATGAGCAGTTCTTC. Amino acids: CASSERGQGSYNEQFF.

The rearrangement joins TRBV7-9 to TRBJ1-3; a weak D match, TRBD1 (5 bases). From germline, CDR1 is SEHNR and CDR2 FQNEAQ (reference sequence). The CDR3 spans 13 residues. V lost 4 bases to trimming and J lost 4 bases, with 8 bases between them. CDR3 nucleotides: TGTGCCAGCAGCTGGACACAGGGAAACACCATATATTTT. This sequence encodes CASSWTQGNTIYF.

V gene TRBV6-6 combines with J gene TRBJ2-1; D not certain. Looked up from germline, CDR1 is MNHNY and CDR2 is SVGAGI (reference sequence). The CDR3 length is 11 residues. V lost 6 bases and J lost 3, with 3 bases in between. This chain's CDR3 is CASSFYNEQFF. As DNA, the CDR3 is TGTGCCAGCAGCTTCTACAATGAGCAGTTCTTC.

This clone was counted between two and nine times. The chain's CDR3 is CASSLRVRAETQYF. DNA of the CDR3: TGTGCCAGCAGCCTCAGGGTTAGGGCAGAGACCCAGTACTTC. The chain carries TRBV3-1 (or the pseudogene TRBV3-2) and TRBJ2-5; D perhaps matches TRBD1 (5 bases). CDR3 length equals 14 residues. Looked up from germline, CDR1 is LGHDT and CDR2 is YNNKEL (reference sequence). With 4 bases removed from V and 4 bases from J, the gap between germline ends came to 13 bases.

J is TRBJ2-5 and V is TRBV24-1; no clear D. V lost 3 bases to trimming and J lost 4 bases, with 11 bases between them. Germline V gene sequence: CDR1 KGHDR, CDR2 SFDVKD. This CDR3 comprises 14 residues. The CDR3: CATSDTRVGETQYF. CDR3 bases: TGTGCCACCAGTGATACCCGGGTTGGAGAGACCCAGTACTTC.

The table lists this clone with a few counts. The V gene is TRBV30, the J gene TRBJ2-2; D is perhaps TRBD2 (5 bases). CDR1 and CDR2 from the germline V gene are GTSNPN and SVGIG (reference sequence). Trimming shortened V by 6 bases and J by 1 base, and 15 bases separated the two germline ends. CDR3 length equals 15 residues. The DNA of the CDR3 is TGTGCCTGTCGACCGGGGTCTAAGAACACCGGGGAGCTGTTTTTT. Residues: CACRPGSKNTGELFF. Using reference TRBV30 and TRBJ2-2 for the parts outside the CDR3, the full variable domain is SQTIHQWPATLVQPVGSPLSLECTVEGTSNPNLYWYRQAAGRGLQLLFYSVGIGQISSEVPQNLSASRPQDRQFILSSKKLLLSDSGFYLCACRPGSKNTGELFFGEGSRLTVL.

This clone is a singleton in its sample. J is TRBJ2-3 and V is TRBV6-2 or TRBV6-3; D is undetermined. V gave up 3 bases and J gave up 6 bases, with 7 bases separating them. CDR1 MNHEY and CDR2 SVGEGT come from the germline V gene. The CDR3 runs to 12 residues. This chain's CDR3 is CASSYPPDTQYF. The CDR3 bases are TGTGCCAGCAGTTATCCTCCGGATACGCAGTATTTT.

V usage is TRBV19 and J usage is TRBJ1-5, with no clear D. CDR1 and CDR2 from the germline V gene are LNHDA and SQIVND (reference sequence). The V gene lost 1 base and the J gene lost 1 base, with 8 bases spanning the gap. This CDR3 spans 15 amino acids. The CDR3 sequence: CASSIGPGSNQPQHF. CDR3 DNA: TGTGCCAGTAGTATAGGCCCCGGGAGCAATCAGCCCCAGCATTTT.

This clone was found a few times. The chain uses TRBV18 and TRBJ1-2; D is undetermined. The CDR3 is 14 residues long. V lost 5 bases to trimming and J lost 8 bases, with 18 bases between them. Germline values: CDR1 KGHSH, CDR2 LQKENI. CDR3 bases: TGTGCCAGCTCAACTCGGACGGTTTTAAGGGGCTACACCTTC. Translation: CASSTRTVLRGYTF.

V usage is TRBV19 and J usage is TRBJ1-1; 11 bases match TRBD1. CDR1 LNHDA and CDR2 SQIVND come from the germline V gene (reference sequence). The ends lost 7 bases at V and 1 base at J; junction bases unmatched: 11. The CDR3 extends over 17 amino acids. The CDR3 loop is CASTGGQGDLRNTEAFF. The DNA of the CDR3 is TGTGCCAGTACGGGGGGACAGGGGGATCTTCGGAACACTGAAGCTTTCTTT.

The chain links TRBV3-1 (or the pseudogene TRBV3-2) to TRBJ2-5; D is perhaps TRBD1 (5 bases). The ends were cut back, 1 base at V and 5 bases at J, with 17 bases in the middle. The germline CDR1 and CDR2 sequences are LGHDT and YNNKEL (reference sequence). The CDR3 runs to 16 residues. DNA of the CDR3: TGTGCCAGCAGCCAAGCGGACAACCCCAGTGGGGAGACCCAGTACTTC. As protein: CASSQADNPSGETQYF.

This chain connects TRBV5-1 to TRBJ2-2, with TRBD2 as a possible D gene (5 bases). The CDR3 length is 15 residues. The V and J ends lost 2 bases and 4 bases respectively, with 12 bases between them. CDR1 and CDR2 (germline): SGHRS, YFSETQ. CDR3 amino acids: CASSFALGSTGELFF. DNA of the CDR3: TGCGCCAGCAGCTTCGCACTAGGGAGCACCGGGGAGCTGTTTTTT.

This clone has only a few counts. The chain combines TRBV7-2 with TRBJ2-3; D gene ambiguous. Germline V gene data show CDR1 as SGHTA and CDR2 as FQGNSA. The CDR3 covers 13 residues. V was shortened by 3 bases and J by 5 bases, with 9 bases between the two germline ends. The CDR3: CASSFARRDTQYF. The CDR3 DNA follows: TGTGCCAGCAGCTTTGCGCGTCGAGATACGCAGTATTTT.